This T cell receptor beta chain is from a study of control samples from healthy donors and cancer patients. Repertoires were generated with immunoSEQ multiplex PCR, while TCRdb's copy carries only in-frame clones and drops some. The sample consists of some 120,000 clones, about 89% of them appearing once. Between the trimmed V and J ends, which lost 0 bases and 1 base, there was a span of 9 bases. Germline values: CDR1 LGHNA, CDR2 YNFKEQ. This CDR3 comprises 15 residues. The chain carries TRBV4-2 and TRBJ1-1; D is unclear. Material: blood. The TCR was taken from a man aged 55 to 70 in good health. This CDR3 is CASSQDLTWNTEAFF. CDR3 in DNA: TGTGCCAGCAGCCAAGATCTTACCTGGAACACTGAAGCTTTCTTT.